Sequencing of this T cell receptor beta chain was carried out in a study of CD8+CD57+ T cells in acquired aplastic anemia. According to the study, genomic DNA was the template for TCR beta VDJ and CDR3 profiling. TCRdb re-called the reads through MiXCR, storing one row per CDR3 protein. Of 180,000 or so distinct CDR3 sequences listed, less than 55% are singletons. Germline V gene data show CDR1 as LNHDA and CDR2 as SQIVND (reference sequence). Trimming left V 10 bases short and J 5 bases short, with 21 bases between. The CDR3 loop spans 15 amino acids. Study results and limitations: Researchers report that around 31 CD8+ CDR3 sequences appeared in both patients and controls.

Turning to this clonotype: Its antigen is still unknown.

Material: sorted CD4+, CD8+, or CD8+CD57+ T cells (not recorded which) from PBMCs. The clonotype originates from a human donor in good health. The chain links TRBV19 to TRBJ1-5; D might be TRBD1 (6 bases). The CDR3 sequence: CATDPGTRGHQPQHF. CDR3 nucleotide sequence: TGTGCCACCGACCCCGGGACCAGGGGCCATCAGCCCCAGCATTTT. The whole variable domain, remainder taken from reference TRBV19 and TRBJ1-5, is DGGITQSPKYLFRKEGQNVTLSCEQNLNHDAMYWYRQDPGQGLRLIYYSQIVNDFQKGDIAEGYSVSREKKESFPLTVTSAQKNPTAFYLCATDPGTRGHQPQHFGDGTRLSIL.